The 21 T cell receptor beta chains reported below all come from one sample, sequenced in a study of cytomegalovirus exposure and HLA in healthy donors. This PCR relied on a set of 60 Vbeta primers and 13 Jbeta primers. Data came from immunoSEQ multiplex PCR; TCRdb stores just in-frame clones and leaves some out. This repertoire includes 180,000 or so clones. The source material was PBMCs. The source of these receptors is a woman in her late teens or twenties in good health and CMV-seropositive.

This sequence joins TRBV6-1 and TRBJ1-1; D not certain. Deletions cut 1 base from V and 2 bases from J, with 11 bases between. Germline V gene sequence: CDR1 MNHNS, CDR2 SASEGT. This CDR3 has 15 residues. CDR3 loop: CASSEGILLNTEAFF. The CDR3 DNA reads TGTGCCAGCAGTGAAGGTATTTTACTAAACACTGAAGCTTTCTTT.

The rearrangement links TRBV6-4 to TRBJ1-5; D perhaps matches TRBD1 (6 bases). V lost 4 bases, J lost 5 bases, and 9 bases lay in between. Germline V gives CDR1 MRHNA, CDR2 SNTAGT. CDR3 length equals 13 residues. This CDR3 is CASSGTADQPQHF. The CDR3 DNA reads TGTGCCAGCAGTGGGACAGCGGATCAGCCCCAGCATTTT.

The J gene is TRBJ1-3, the V gene TRBV4-2; TRBD1 agrees at 7 bases. The CDR3 extends over 15 amino acids. Trimming cost V 3 bases and J 0 bases; bases outside gene matches: 2. The germline V gene encodes CDR1 LGHNA and CDR2 YNFKEQ. The CDR3 DNA reads as TGTGCCAGCAGCCATAACAGGGGCTCTGGAAACACCATATATTTT. This encodes CASSHNRGSGNTIYF.

With respect to this clone: This sample includes further DNA sequences coding for the same CDR3. The V call is TRBV4-1, the J call TRBJ2-7; 10 bases match TRBD2. This CDR3 comprises 15 residues. The V gene end was trimmed by 4 bases and the J gene end by 0 bases; junction bases not matched to a gene: 3. Germline CDR1 and CDR2: MGHRA and YSYEKL. CDR3 loop: CASSLTSGSSYEQYF. The CDR3, as DNA: TGCGCCAGCAGCCTGACTAGCGGGTCCTCCTACGAGCAGTACTTC.

This chain uses TRBV30 with TRBJ2-3; D ambiguous. The V and J ends lost 2 bases and 2 bases respectively, with 5 bases between them. The CDR3 covers 12 residues. Germline V gene sequence: CDR1 GTSNPN, CDR2 SVGIG (reference sequence). CDR3 sequence: CAWSFVTDTQYF. CDR3 nucleotides: TGTGCCTGGAGTTTCGTCACAGATACGCAGTATTTT.

The chain is built from TRBV7-9 and TRBJ1-1; D uncertain. The ends were cut back, 1 base at V and 7 bases at J, with 10 bases in the middle. From germline, CDR1 is SEHNR and CDR2 FQNEAQ (reference sequence). This CDR3 has 13 amino acids. The CDR3 region is CASSLVGGSEAFF. The CDR3 DNA is TGTGCCAGCAGCTTAGTGGGAGGGAGTGAAGCTTTCTTT.

Details on this clone: A junction end diverges from the germline sequence, so it may reflect a read error. The chain couples TRBV18 to TRBJ1-4; 7 nucleotides line up with TRBD1. The CDR3 contains 16 residues. Per germline, CDR1 KGHSH and CDR2 LQKENI. The DNA of the CDR3 is TGTGCCAGCTCACCGGGACAGCTAGCAACTAATGAAGAACTGTTTTTT. Its protein is CASSPGQLATNEELFF.

The CDR3 is CASSIRDRWGETQYF. The CDR3 DNA reads as TGTGCCAGTAGTATTCGGGACAGGTGGGGAGAGACCCAGTACTTC. The V call is TRBV19, the J call TRBJ2-5; TRBD1 matches at 8 bases. This CDR3 has 15 residues. The germline CDR1 and CDR2 sequences are LNHDA and SQIVND (reference sequence). Trimming at V came to 3 bases and at J to 4 bases, leaving 7 bases not matched to a gene.

The gene calls are TRBV30 and TRBJ1-6; 7 bases are a match to TRBD1. The CDR3 runs to 16 residues. V lost 0 bases and J lost 7; bases outside the gene matches: 9. Germline CDR1 reads GTSNPN; CDR2 reads SVGIG (reference sequence). CDR3 nucleotide sequence: TGTGCCTGGAGTGTATTAACCGGGACAGCCAATTCACCCCTCCACTTT. Translation gives CAWSVLTGTANSPLHF.

The CDR3 DNA reads as TGTGCCAGCAGCTTCCAAGAGGAGACTAACTATGGCTACACCTTC. Its protein is CASSFQEETNYGYTF. The rearrangement links TRBV13 to TRBJ1-2; D unresolved. Trimming stripped 3 bases from V and 0 bases from J, with 11 bases between. CDR1 and CDR2 (germline): PRHDT, FYEKMQ (reference sequence). The CDR3 has 15 amino acids.

The chain uses TRBV19 and TRBJ1-2, with 8 bases lining up with TRBD1. Losses at the gene ends were 7 bases for V and 4 bases for J; bases not matched to a gene: 8. This CDR3 comprises 14 residues. Germline CDR1 and CDR2: LNHDA and SQIVND (reference sequence). The CDR3, as DNA: TGTGCCAGTACCGGGACAGGATTGGGCTATGGCTACACCTTC. Protein sequence: CASTGTGLGYGYTF.

The chain employs TRBV7-2 and TRBJ1-1; perhaps TRBD1 as D (5 bases). CDR1 and CDR2 (germline): SGHTA, FQGNSA. Trimming shortened V by 5 bases and J by 5 bases, and 18 bases separated the two germline ends. The CDR3 is made up of 15 amino acids. The CDR3 region has the DNA TGTGCCAGCAGCGCCGACCGGGGACTCGGAACTGAAGCTTTCTTT. Encoded protein: CASSADRGLGTEAFF.

CDR3 DNA sequence: TGTGCCAGCAGCCGAGGAGGGGACGGTGAGCAGTTCTTC. Encoded protein: CASSRGGDGEQFF. J is TRBJ2-1 and V is TRBV14; the D gene is possibly TRBD2 (6 bases). V was shortened by 4 bases and J by 9 bases, with 13 bases between the two germline ends. The CDR3 contains 13 residues. The germline CDR1 and CDR2 sequences are SGHDN and FVKESK.

The chain has TRBV27 and TRBJ2-1; 8 bases fit TRBD2. The junction had 9 bases not matched to a gene; V was cut back by 7 bases and J by 4 bases. Per the germline V gene, CDR1 is MNHEY and CDR2 is SMNVEV (reference sequence). The CDR3 has 15 residues. DNA for the CDR3: TGTGCCAGCACCCCGTCAGCTAGCGGGTACAATGAGCAGTTCTTC. The encoded protein is CASTPSASGYNEQFF.

The J gene is TRBJ1-6, the V gene TRBV25-1, with D possibly matching TRBD1 (6 bases). CDR3 size: 13 residues. Trimming removed 5 bases at V and 8 bases at J, with 10 bases between. Germline assignment: CDR1 MGHDK and CDR2 SYGVNS. The CDR3 DNA follows: TGTGCCAGCAGTCAGGGGCTGGATTCACCCCTCCACTTT. Its translation: CASSQGLDSPLHF.

The chain links TRBV7-9 to TRBJ2-5; unclear D gene. Deletions cut 4 bases from V and 4 bases from J, with 16 bases between. The CDR3 runs to 15 residues. Germline V gene sequence: CDR1 SEHNR, CDR2 FQNEAQ (reference sequence). For the CDR3, the DNA is TGTGCCAGCAGCTCGACAACAAATTATATAGAGACCCAGTACTTC. This codes for CASSSTTNYIETQYF.

The chain has TRBV6-6 and TRBJ2-1; no clear D. The CDR3 covers 13 residues. V was shortened by 6 bases and J by 2 bases, with 8 bases between the two germline ends. Per the germline V gene, CDR1 is MNHNY and CDR2 is SVGAGI (reference sequence). The CDR3 protein is CASSGETYNEQFF. The CDR3 nucleotides read TGTGCCAGCAGCGGAGAAACCTACAATGAGCAGTTCTTC.

The J gene is TRBJ2-3, the V gene TRBV5-1, with 7 bases lining up with TRBD2. Germline lookup yields CDR1 SGHRS and CDR2 YFSETQ. Unmatched junction bases numbered 2, after V lost 4 bases and J lost 6 bases. The CDR3 sequence is 12 residues long. CDR3 sequence: CASSGEGDTQYF. DNA for the CDR3: TGCGCCAGCAGCGGGGAGGGGGATACGCAGTATTTT.

The CDR3 DNA is TGTGCCAGCAGCTTAACAGGGTCAGGGAATTCACCCCTCCACTTT. Amino acids: CASSLTGSGNSPLHF. J is TRBJ1-6 and V is TRBV7-3; a weak D match, TRBD1 (5 bases). Germline values: CDR1 SGHTA, CDR2 FQGTGA. V lost 0 bases to trimming and J lost 7 bases, with 10 bases between them. The CDR3 loop spans 15 amino acids.

This chain links TRBV2 with TRBJ2-1; 7 nucleotides agree with TRBD1. Per germline, CDR1 SNHLY and CDR2 FYNNEI. The V and J ends lost 3 bases and 5 bases, in that order; junction bases with no gene match: 4. The CDR3 covers 14 residues. As DNA, the CDR3 is TGTGCCAGCAGTGACCAGGGGGTACACAATGAGCAGTTCTTC. Translation: CASSDQGVHNEQFF.

The chain has TRBV4-1 and TRBJ1-6; 7 nucleotides align to TRBD1. In germline, CDR1 is MGHRA, CDR2 YSYEKL. V gave up 4 bases and J gave up 8 bases; unmatched junction bases: 5. CDR3 length: 14 amino acids. The DNA of the CDR3 is TGCGCCAGCAGCCCCCGGGACAGAGATTCACCCCTCCACTTT. Translated, it gives CASSPRDRDSPLHF.